This T cell receptor beta chain was obtained from a study of identical twins. Turning to this clonotype: The antigen remains unidentified.

General study findings and limits: Diverse VJ usage suggested most zero-insertion clonotypes were not invariant T cells. In cord blood, abundant beta clonotypes had fewer insertions; memory showed no trend.

Germline values: CDR1 MNHEY, CDR2 SMNVEV (reference sequence). This CDR3 has 13 residues. V lost 5 bases and J lost 6, with 14 bases in between. After template switching added a universal primer site, the resulting cDNA carried unique molecular identifiers. Via MiXCR, TCRdb re-called the 5' RACE reads, giving one row per CDR3 protein. Of a few hundred thousand distinct CDR3 sequences in the sample, roughly 9% were seen once. The receptor's source is a woman between 45 and 60 years old in good health. Source material: naive T cells sorted from blood. J is TRBJ2-7 and V is TRBV27; D tentatively reads TRBD1 or TRBD2 (5 bases each). CDR3 coding DNA: TGTGCCAGCAGTGGGTGGCCAGGGACCGAGCAGTACTTC. Its translation is CASSGWPGTEQYF.